The 5 T cell receptor beta chains below were found in one sample sequenced in a study of T-cell memory formation after mild COVID-19. In TCRdb, the 5' RACE reads were re-called with MiXCR into one record per CDR3 protein. Of about 560,000 distinct CDR3 sequences in the sample, approximately 21% were seen once. The sample comprised PBMCs or a T cell subset sorted from them (not recorded which). Every receptor here comes from an adult woman who had mild COVID-19 (a few samples of this study predate the infection). Cell type and time point are not known.

The V and J genes are TRBV2 and TRBJ2-7; 8 bases match TRBD1. The CDR3 has 14 amino acids. V dropped 4 bases and J dropped 12; count of bases not matched to a gene: 14. The germline V gene has CDR1 SNHLY and CDR2 FYNNEI. The CDR3, as DNA: TGTGCCAGCAGTGGCTACCGGGACAGGAGATACTTGTACTTC. It translates to CASSGYRDRRYLYF.

This clonotype has a handful of counts. This chain connects TRBV10-3 to TRBJ2-1; D remains ambiguous. Germline CDR1 reads ENHRY; CDR2 reads SYGVKD. The CDR3 extends over 13 amino acids. Deletions cut 0 bases from V and 6 bases from J, with 6 bases between. CDR3 bases: TGTGCCATCAGTGAGTCCGAGGCCAATGAGCAGTTCTTC. Translated: CAISESEANEQFF.

The chain couples TRBV5-1 to TRBJ2-7; D could derive from TRBD1 or TRBD2 (5 bases each). The germline V gene encodes CDR1 SGHRS and CDR2 YFSETQ. CDR3 length: 14 residues. The germline V and J ends were trimmed by 0 bases and 2 bases, with 9 bases remaining between them. In nucleotides, the CDR3 is TGCGCCAGCAGCTTGGCCGGGGACGCCTACGAGCAGTACTTC. Translating it yields CASSLAGDAYEQYF.

This clonotype was seen a handful of times. The chain employs TRBV18 and TRBJ2-7; TRBD2 might be the D (6 bases). The length of the CDR3 is 16 residues. Germline loops: CDR1 KGHSH, CDR2 LQKENI. V lost 3 bases and J lost 0, with 15 bases in between. DNA of the CDR3: TGTGCCAGCTCACCGCGTTCGGGGGTCCTCTCCTACGAGCAGTACTTC. Its protein product is CASSPRSGVLSYEQYF.

A few counts support this clonotype. The rearrangement uses TRBV7-9 and TRBJ1-2, with D maybe TRBD1 (5 bases). Germline V gene data show CDR1 as SEHNR and CDR2 as FQNEAQ (reference sequence). Deletions cut 1 base from V and 3 bases from J, with 12 bases between. This CDR3 is built from 15 residues. This CDR3 is CASSLDLGRDYGYTF. CDR3 DNA sequence: TGTGCCAGCAGCTTAGATCTGGGGCGCGACTATGGCTACACCTTC.